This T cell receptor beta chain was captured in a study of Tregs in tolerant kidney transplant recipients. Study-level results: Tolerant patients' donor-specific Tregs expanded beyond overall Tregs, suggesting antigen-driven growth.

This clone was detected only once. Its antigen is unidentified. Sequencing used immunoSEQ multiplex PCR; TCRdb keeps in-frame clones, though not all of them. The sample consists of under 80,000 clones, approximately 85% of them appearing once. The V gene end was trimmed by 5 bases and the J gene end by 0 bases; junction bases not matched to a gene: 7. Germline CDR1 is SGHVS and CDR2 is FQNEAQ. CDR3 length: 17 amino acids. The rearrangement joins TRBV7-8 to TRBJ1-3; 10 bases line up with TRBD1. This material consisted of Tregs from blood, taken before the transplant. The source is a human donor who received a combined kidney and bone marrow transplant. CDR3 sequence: CASSHGTGDLSGNTIYF. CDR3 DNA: TGTGCCAGCAGCCACGGGACAGGGGACCTCTCTGGAAACACCATATATTTT.